Reported below is one TCR beta chain. The data were obtained in a study of sequential checkpoint blockade in melanoma. Study background: Randomization was 1:1 between first-line nivolumab→ipilimumab and ipilimumab→nivolumab.

Germline CDR1 SGHAT, CDR2 FQDESV (reference sequence). With 3 bases clipped from V and 1 base from J, the junction kept 3 bases outside the gene matches. CDR3 length equals 17 residues. Profiled with immunoSEQ multiplex PCR; TCRdb holds only in-frame clones, not every one. This sample has about 17,000 clones, with more than 55% found just once. Treatment in this sample: randomized to nivolumab then ipilimumab (arm A) or the reverse (arm B). DNA-damaging chemotherapy had not been given to any patient beforehand. From thawed PBMCs, live CD3+CD8+ cells negative for CD19 and CD56 were sorted. This clonotype was obtained from a human donor with melanoma. The genes are TRBV11-1 and TRBJ1-6, with 10 bases that match TRBD1. Sequences were derived from CD8+ T cells sorted from blood (inferred from file names), sampled from a patient given nivolumab and ipilimumab in sequence. The CDR3 loop is CASSLDRGSSYNSPLHF. In DNA form, the CDR3 reads TGTGCCAGCAGCTTGGACAGGGGGTCGTCCTATAATTCACCCCTCCACTTT.